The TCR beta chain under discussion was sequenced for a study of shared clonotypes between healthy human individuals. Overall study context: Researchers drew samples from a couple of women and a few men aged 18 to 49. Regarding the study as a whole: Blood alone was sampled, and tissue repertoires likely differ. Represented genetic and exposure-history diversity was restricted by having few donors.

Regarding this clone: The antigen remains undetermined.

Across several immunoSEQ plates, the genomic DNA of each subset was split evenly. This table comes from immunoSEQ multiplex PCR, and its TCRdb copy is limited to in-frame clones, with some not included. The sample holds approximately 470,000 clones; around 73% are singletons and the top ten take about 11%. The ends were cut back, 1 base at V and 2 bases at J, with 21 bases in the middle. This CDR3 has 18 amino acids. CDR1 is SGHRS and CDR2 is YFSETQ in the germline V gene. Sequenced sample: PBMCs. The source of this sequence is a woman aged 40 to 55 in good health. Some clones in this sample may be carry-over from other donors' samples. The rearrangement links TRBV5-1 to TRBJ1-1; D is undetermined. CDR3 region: CASSLYQGRAHSNTEAFF. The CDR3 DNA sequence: TGCGCCAGCAGCTTGTATCAAGGCCGGGCCCACTCAAACACTGAAGCTTTCTTT.